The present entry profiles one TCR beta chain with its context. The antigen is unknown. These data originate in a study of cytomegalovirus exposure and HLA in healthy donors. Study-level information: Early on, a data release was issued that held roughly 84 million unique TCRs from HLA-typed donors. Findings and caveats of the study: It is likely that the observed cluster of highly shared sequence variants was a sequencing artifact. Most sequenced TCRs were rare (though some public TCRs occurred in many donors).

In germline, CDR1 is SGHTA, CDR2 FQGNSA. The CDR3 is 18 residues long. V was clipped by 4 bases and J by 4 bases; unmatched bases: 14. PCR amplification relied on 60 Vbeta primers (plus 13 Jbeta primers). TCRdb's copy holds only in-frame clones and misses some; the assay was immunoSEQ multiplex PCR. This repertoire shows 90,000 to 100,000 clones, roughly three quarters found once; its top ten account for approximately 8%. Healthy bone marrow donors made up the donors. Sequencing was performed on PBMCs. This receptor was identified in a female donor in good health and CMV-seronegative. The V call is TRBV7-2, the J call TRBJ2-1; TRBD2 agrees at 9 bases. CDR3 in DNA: TGTGCCAGCAGCTCTCCCCGGGGGCTAGCGGGGCCTTACAATGAGCAGTTCTTC. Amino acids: CASSSPRGLAGPYNEQFF.